These T cell receptor beta chains were read from a single sample in a study of blood T cell repertoires in COVID-19. Assay: immunoSEQ multiplex PCR; the TCRdb copy retains only in-frame clones and omits some. This table holds 30,000 to 40,000 clones, 60% to 80% found once. The specimen was peripheral blood. The receptors were gathered from an elderly man with active or convalescent COVID-19. Each CDR3 is given with its conserved first and last residue.

V,CDR3
TRBV18,CASSPGAPSSGANVLTF
TRBV6-6,CASSYGSNQPQHF
TRBV10-3,CASGREGLAVDTQYF
TRBV14,CASSRGVGAGSFSGANVLTF
TRBV9,CASSAQGAADTQYF
TRBV6-5,CASSSTTYSYEQYF
TRBV27,CASTPLWLAGTNNEQFF
TRBV25-1,CASSGGLAGDWAYEQYF
TRBV5-6,CASRMRFSSTDTQYF
TRBV6-6,CASSPQGEAFF
TRBV19,CASSTQRYYEQYF
TRBV7-2,CASSSPGLAGGGYNEQFF
TRBV28,CASSFRQRANYGYTF
TRBV10-3,CAITPGQGSPGANVLTF
TRBV6-6,CASSKDSYNEQFF
TRBV29-1,CSVGQGGNEQFF
TRBV7-3,CASSLGMGDTQYF
TRBV15,CATSRPRGSYEQYF
TRBV19,CASSPGLGEQFF
TRBV7-8,CASSLGRGNTEAFF
TRBV18,CASSQDRVPYNEQFF
TRBV7-2,CASSLGPDRGRQPQHF
TRBV5-5,CASSWTGSAEAFF
TRBV28,CASSSSGWNTEAFF
TRBV24-1,CATSEGLGYEQYF
TRBV18,CASSSGQTNTEAFF
TRBV5-6,CASSSLAGLSWEQYF
TRBV7-2,CASSLRPGQGNEQFF
TRBV11-3,CASSQPRENTEAFF
TRBV28,CASTRTSGRSGETQYF